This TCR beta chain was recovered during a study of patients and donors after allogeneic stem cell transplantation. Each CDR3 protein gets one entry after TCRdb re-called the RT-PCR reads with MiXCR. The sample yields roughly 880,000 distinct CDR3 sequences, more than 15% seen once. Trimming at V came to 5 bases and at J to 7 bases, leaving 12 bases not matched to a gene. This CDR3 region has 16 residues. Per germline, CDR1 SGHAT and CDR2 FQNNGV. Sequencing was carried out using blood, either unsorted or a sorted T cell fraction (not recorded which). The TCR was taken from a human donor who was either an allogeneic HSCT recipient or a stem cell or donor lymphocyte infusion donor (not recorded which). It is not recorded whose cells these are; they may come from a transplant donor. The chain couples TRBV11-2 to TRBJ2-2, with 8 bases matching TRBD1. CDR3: CASSALTGVRDGELFF. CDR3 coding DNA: TGTGCCAGCAGCGCCCTGACAGGGGTACGGGACGGGGAGCTGTTTTTT.